This T cell receptor (beta chain) was recorded in a study of OX40 agonist ivuxolimab in advanced cancers. The CDR3 length is 14 residues. Germline V gene sequence: CDR1 MNHEY, CDR2 SMNVEV (reference sequence). Trimming removed 2 bases from V and 0 bases from J, with 7 bases in between. The data were produced by immunoSEQ multiplex PCR, yet TCRdb's version contains in-frame clones alone and is incomplete. Of tens of thousands of clones listed, about 91% are singletons. This TCR was recovered from an adult with an advanced solid tumor such as melanoma, head and neck, liver or kidney cancer. This rearrangement joins TRBV27 to TRBJ1-2; no reliable D call. The sequences come from CD4+ or CD8+ T cells sorted from blood, collected in a trial of the OX40 agonist ivuxolimab. The CDR3 is CASSLTGTNYGYTF. The CDR3 region has the DNA TGTGCCAGCAGTTTAACCGGGACTAACTATGGCTACACCTTC.